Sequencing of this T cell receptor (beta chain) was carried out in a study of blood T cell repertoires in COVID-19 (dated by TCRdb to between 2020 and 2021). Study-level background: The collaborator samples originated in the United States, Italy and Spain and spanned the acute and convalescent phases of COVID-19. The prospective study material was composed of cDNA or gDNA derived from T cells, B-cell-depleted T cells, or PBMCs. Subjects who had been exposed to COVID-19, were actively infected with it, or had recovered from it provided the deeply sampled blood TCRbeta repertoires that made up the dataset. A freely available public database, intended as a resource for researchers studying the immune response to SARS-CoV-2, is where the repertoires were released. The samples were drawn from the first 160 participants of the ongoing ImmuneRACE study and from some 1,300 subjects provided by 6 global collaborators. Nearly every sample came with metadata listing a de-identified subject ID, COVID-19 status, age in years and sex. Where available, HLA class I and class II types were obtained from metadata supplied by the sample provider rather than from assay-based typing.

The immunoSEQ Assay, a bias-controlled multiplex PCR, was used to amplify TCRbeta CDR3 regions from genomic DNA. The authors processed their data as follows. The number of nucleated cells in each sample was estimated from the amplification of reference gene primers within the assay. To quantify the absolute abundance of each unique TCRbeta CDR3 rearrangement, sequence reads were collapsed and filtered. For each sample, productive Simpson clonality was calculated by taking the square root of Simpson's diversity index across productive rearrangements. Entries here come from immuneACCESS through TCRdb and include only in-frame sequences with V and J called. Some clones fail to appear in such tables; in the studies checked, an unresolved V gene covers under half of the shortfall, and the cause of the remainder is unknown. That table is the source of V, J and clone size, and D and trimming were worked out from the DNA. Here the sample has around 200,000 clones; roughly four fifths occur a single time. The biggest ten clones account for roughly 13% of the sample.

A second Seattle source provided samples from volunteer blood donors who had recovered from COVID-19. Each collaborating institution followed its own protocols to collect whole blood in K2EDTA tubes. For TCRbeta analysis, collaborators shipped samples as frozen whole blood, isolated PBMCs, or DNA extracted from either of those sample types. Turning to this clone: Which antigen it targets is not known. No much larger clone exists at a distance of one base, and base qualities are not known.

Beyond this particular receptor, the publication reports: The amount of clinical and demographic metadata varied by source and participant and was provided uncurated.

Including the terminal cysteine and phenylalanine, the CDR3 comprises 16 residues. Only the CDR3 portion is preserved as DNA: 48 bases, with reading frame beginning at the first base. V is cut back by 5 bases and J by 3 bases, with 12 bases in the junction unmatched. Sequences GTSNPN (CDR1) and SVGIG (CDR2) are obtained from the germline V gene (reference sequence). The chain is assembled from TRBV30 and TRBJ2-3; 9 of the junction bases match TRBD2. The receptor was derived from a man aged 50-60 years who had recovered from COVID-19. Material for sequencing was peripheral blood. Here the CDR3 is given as CAWGRGTSYNTDTQYF. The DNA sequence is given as TGTGCCTGGGGAAGGGGGACTAGCTACAATACAGATACGCAGTATTTT.